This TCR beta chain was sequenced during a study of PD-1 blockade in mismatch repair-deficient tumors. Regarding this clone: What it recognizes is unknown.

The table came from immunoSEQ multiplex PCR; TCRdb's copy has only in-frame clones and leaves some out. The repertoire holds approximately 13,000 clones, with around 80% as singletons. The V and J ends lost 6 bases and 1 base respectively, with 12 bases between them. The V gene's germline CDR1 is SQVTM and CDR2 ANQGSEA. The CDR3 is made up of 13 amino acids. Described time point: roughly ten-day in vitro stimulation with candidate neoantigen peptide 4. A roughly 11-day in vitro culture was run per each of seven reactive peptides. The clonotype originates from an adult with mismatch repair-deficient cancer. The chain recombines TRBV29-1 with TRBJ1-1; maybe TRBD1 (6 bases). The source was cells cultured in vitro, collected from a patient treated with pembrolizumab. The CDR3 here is CSVTRGANTEAFF. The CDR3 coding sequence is TGCAGCGTGACCAGGGGTGCGAACACTGAAGCTTTCTTT.